The rows below give T cell receptor beta chains drawn from one sample of a study of shared clonotypes between healthy human individuals. Clones were sequenced by immunoSEQ multiplex PCR, and TCRdb holds only the in-frame ones, with some missing. The sample carries roughly 1.5 million clones, roughly 98% recorded once. Sample: naive CD4+ T cells sorted from blood. The receptors here all came from a man younger than 45 in good health. Each CDR3 is given with its conserved first and last residue. The D gene is left open where the match is weak. Clone size is shown for a subset of rows, as once, few, many or a class of expanded clone.

size: .; J: TRBJ2-5; D: TRBD1; V: TRBV29-1; DNA: TGCACCTTCAGAACAACCGGGACAGGGTTCGAGACCCAGTACTTC; CDR3: CTFRTTGTGFETQYF
size: .; J: TRBJ1-4; D: .; V: TRBV7-2; DNA: TGTGCCAGCAGCCCAGGGCGAGAACGTGAAAAACTGTTTTTT; CDR3: CASSPGREREKLFF
size: .; J: TRBJ2-7; D: TRBD1; V: TRBV5-6; DNA: TGTGCCAGCAGCTTCCGGGACAGGGCCTACGAGCAGTACTTC; CDR3: CASSFRDRAYEQYF
size: .; J: TRBJ2-1; D: .; V: TRBV25-1; DNA: TGTGCCAGCAGTGAAGCAGGGAACAATGAGCAGTTCTTC; CDR3: CASSEAGNNEQFF
size: .; J: TRBJ2-7; D: TRBD1; V: TRBV7-6; DNA: TGTGCCAGCAGCCAACCGGGGACAGGGGGCGAGGAGCAGTACTTC; CDR3: CASSQPGTGGEEQYF
size: .; J: TRBJ2-2; D: TRBD2; V: TRBV7-9; DNA: TGTGCCAGCAGCGAAAGTAGCGGGACCGGGGAGCTGTTTTTT; CDR3: CASSESSGTGELFF
size: .; J: TRBJ2-1; D: TRBD2; V: TRBV7-2; DNA: TGTGCCAGCAGGTATAGCGGGAGGGCCTTGGATGAGCAGTTCTTC; CDR3: CASRYSGRALDEQFF
size: .; J: TRBJ1-2; D: .; V: TRBV28; DNA: TGTGCCAGCAGTATCCCGGGCCCCCATGGCTACACCTTC; CDR3: CASSIPGPHGYTF
size: .; J: TRBJ2-7; D: TRBD1; V: TRBV27; DNA: TGTGCCAGCAGCTCGACAGGGGGTATTGCTGGGCAGTACTTC; CDR3: CASSSTGGIAGQYF
size: .; J: TRBJ2-1; D: TRBD2; V: TRBV4-3; DNA: TGCGCCAGCAGCCAAGACGGACTAGCGGCCTACAATGAGCAGTTCTTC; CDR3: CASSQDGLAAYNEQFF
size: .; J: TRBJ2-6; D: TRBD2; V: TRBV5-8; DNA: TGTGCCAGCAGCCCGGGGGGTGCGGCCAACGTCCTGACTTTC; CDR3: CASSPGGAANVLTF
size: .; J: TRBJ2-7; D: .; V: TRBV6-6; DNA: TGTGCCAGCAGTTACTCATGGGCCCGAACCTACGAGCAGTACTTC; CDR3: CASSYSWARTYEQYF
size: .; J: TRBJ2-7; D: .; V: TRBV30; DNA: TGTGCCTGGAGTGACCACTCGGCACCCTTCTCCTACGAGCAGTACTTC; CDR3: CAWSDHSAPFSYEQYF
size: .; J: TRBJ2-3; D: TRBD2; V: TRBV11-2; DNA: TGTGCCAGCAGCGACTTAGGGACTAGCATGGATACGCAGTATTTT; CDR3: CASSDLGTSMDTQYF
size: .; J: TRBJ2-1; D: .; V: TRBV7-9; DNA: TGTGCCAGCAGCTTGAGGCAGGGGGGGAACAATGAGCAGTTCTTC; CDR3: CASSLRQGGNNEQFF
size: .; J: TRBJ2-1; D: TRBD2; V: TRBV18; DNA: TGTGCCAGCTCACCGAAGGGACTAGCGGGAGGGATTCTTAAGAATGAGCAGTTCTTC; CDR3: CASSPKGLAGGILKNEQFF
size: .; J: TRBJ2-7; D: .; V: TRBV19; DNA: TGTGCCAGTAGTATAGGACAGGACGCCTCCTACGAGCAGTACTTC; CDR3: CASSIGQDASYEQYF
size: .; J: TRBJ2-3; D: .; V: TRBV19; DNA: TGTGCCAGTAGCCCCGACAGGTCCCGGGGCCTAAATAAGCAGTATTTT; CDR3: CASSPDRSRGLNKQYF
size: .; J: TRBJ2-7; D: TRBD1; V: TRBV19; DNA: TGTGCCAGTAGTAGGGGCAGGGACAGCTCCTACGAGCAGTACTTC; CDR3: CASSRGRDSSYEQYF
size: .; J: TRBJ2-7; D: .; V: TRBV5-1; DNA: TGCGCCAGCAGCTTGGGACCCCCGGGCCAGTCCTACGAGCAGTACTTC; CDR3: CASSLGPPGQSYEQYF
size: .; J: TRBJ2-5; D: TRBD1; V: TRBV2; DNA: TGTGCCAGCAGCGTTTCCGGGACAGGCAGAGCGACCCAGTACTTC; CDR3: CASSVSGTGRATQYF
size: .; J: TRBJ1-4; D: .; V: TRBV7-9; DNA: TGTGCCAGCAGCTTAGGGCAGGGCCTTACAACTAATGAAAAACTGTTTTTT; CDR3: CASSLGQGLTTNEKLFF
size: .; J: TRBJ1-1; D: .; V: TRBV5-5; DNA: TGTGCCAGCAGCTTGGCCGTGGACACTGAAGCTTTCTTT; CDR3: CASSLAVDTEAFF
size: .; J: TRBJ1-1; D: .; V: TRBV9; DNA: TGTGCCAGCAGCCCCCATCGAGGGGAGAACACTGAAGCTTTCTTT; CDR3: CASSPHRGENTEAFF
size: .; J: TRBJ2-1; D: .; V: TRBV5-1; DNA: TGCGCCAGCAGCCGAGGGACTTTCACCTCCTCCTACAATGAGCAGTTCTTC; CDR3: CASSRGTFTSSYNEQFF
size: .; J: TRBJ1-4; D: TRBD1; V: TRBV7-2; DNA: TGTGCCAGCAGCTTAGACAGGGGCCATGAAAAACTGTTTTTT; CDR3: CASSLDRGHEKLFF
size: .; J: TRBJ2-7; D: TRBD2; V: TRBV4-1; DNA: TGCGCCAGCAGCCAAGAGGGAGCACTAGCGGGAGACGAGCAGTACTTC; CDR3: CASSQEGALAGDEQYF
size: .; J: TRBJ2-7; D: .; V: TRBV5-5; DNA: TGTGCCAGCAGCTTGTCTTCCGACATCAGATTCTACGAGCAGTACTTC; CDR3: CASSLSSDIRFYEQYF
size: .; J: TRBJ2-3; D: .; V: TRBV5-1; DNA: TGCGCCAGCAGCTTGGCCGGCGGGACTACGCAGTATTTT; CDR3: CASSLAGGTTQYF
size: .; J: TRBJ2-3; D: TRBD2; V: TRBV9; DNA: TGTGCCAGCAGCGTAACCGGGAGGGATACGCAGTATTTT; CDR3: CASSVTGRDTQYF
size: .; J: TRBJ2-2; D: .; V: TRBV6-6; DNA: TGTGCCAGCAGTTATACGGACAGGAACACCGGGGAGCTGTTTTTT; CDR3: CASSYTDRNTGELFF
size: .; J: TRBJ1-1; D: .; V: TRBV5-1; DNA: TGCGCCAGCAGCTTGGCGGGGAGGAACACTGAAGCTTTCTTT; CDR3: CASSLAGRNTEAFF
size: .; J: TRBJ2-7; D: TRBD2; V: TRBV2; DNA: TGTGCCAGCAGAGCGGGACGGATCAGCTCCTACGAGCAGTACTTC; CDR3: CASRAGRISSYEQYF
size: .; J: TRBJ2-5; D: TRBD1; V: TRBV10-3; DNA: TGTGCCATCAGTGGGGGGACAGGGCAAGAGACCCAGTACTTC; CDR3: CAISGGTGQETQYF
size: .; J: TRBJ1-2; D: TRBD1; V: TRBV5-4; DNA: TGTGCCAGCAGCCCTGGGACAGGAGCTAACTATGGCTACACCTTC; CDR3: CASSPGTGANYGYTF
size: once; J: TRBJ1-1; D: TRBD1; V: TRBV28; DNA: TGTGCCAGCAGTTGGGGGGACAGAGTAGCGAACACTGAAGCTTTCTTT; CDR3: CASSWGDRVANTEAFF
size: once; J: TRBJ2-2; D: TRBD2; V: TRBV6-4; DNA: TGTGCCAGCAGCTCAGGCATACTAGCGGGGACCGGGGAGCTGTTTTTT; CDR3: CASSSGILAGTGELFF
size: .; J: TRBJ2-5; D: TRBD2; V: TRBV5-1; DNA: TGCGCCAGCAGCTTGAGGCCGGGACTAGCGGGAGGGGCGGAGGAGACCCAGTACTTC; CDR3: CASSLRPGLAGGAEETQYF
size: once; J: TRBJ1-5; D: .; V: TRBV6-1; DNA: TGTGCCAGCAGAGCCTACAGGGCCACGGGGCCCCAGCATTTT; CDR3: CASRAYRATGPQHF
size: .; J: TRBJ1-5; D: TRBD1; V: TRBV14; DNA: TGTGCCAGCAGCCAAACCGGACAGGGAAACCAGCCCCAGCATTTT; CDR3: CASSQTGQGNQPQHF
size: .; J: TRBJ2-4; D: .; V: TRBV27; DNA: TGTGCCAGCAGTTACCGGTGGGTGTCTAAAAACATTCAGTACTTC; CDR3: CASSYRWVSKNIQYF
size: once; J: TRBJ2-1; D: .; V: TRBV10-3; DNA: TGTGCCATCAGTGAGCGACAGGACGACTACAATGAGCAGTTCTTC; CDR3: CAISERQDDYNEQFF
size: .; J: TRBJ2-3; D: TRBD1; V: TRBV5-1; DNA: TGCGCCAGCGGGGAGACAGGGGGCGCAACAGATACGCAGTATTTT; CDR3: CASGETGGATDTQYF
size: .; J: TRBJ2-2; D: TRBD2; V: TRBV11-3; DNA: TGTGCCAGCAGCTCGATCCTAGCGGGAGGGCCCGGGGAGCTGTTTTTT; CDR3: CASSSILAGGPGELFF
size: few; J: TRBJ1-5; D: .; V: TRBV15; DNA: TGTGCCACCAGCAGTAACATACAGTGGAGCAATCAGCCCCAGCATTTT; CDR3: CATSSNIQWSNQPQHF
size: .; J: TRBJ2-2; D: TRBD1; V: TRBV5-5; DNA: TGTGCCAGCAGCTTTGCCACCGGGACAGCCTACACCGGGGAGCTGTTTTTT; CDR3: CASSFATGTAYTGELFF
size: once; J: TRBJ1-1; D: TRBD1; V: TRBV5-1; DNA: TGCGCCAGCAGCATGCCGGGACAGCAAATTTCCTCCACTGAAGCTTTCTTT; CDR3: CASSMPGQQISSTEAFF
size: .; J: TRBJ2-6; D: TRBD1; V: TRBV5-1; DNA: TGCGCCAGCAGCTCGGGACAGATCTCTGGGGCCAACGTCCTGACTTTC; CDR3: CASSSGQISGANVLTF
size: .; J: TRBJ2-3; D: .; V: TRBV30; DNA: TGTGCCTGGAGTGTGGCGGGTAATACGCAGTATTTT; CDR3: CAWSVAGNTQYF
size: .; J: TRBJ2-7; D: .; V: TRBV7-2; DNA: TGTGCCAGCAGCTCAGGGGTTATCACCGAGCAGTACTTC; CDR3: CASSSGVITEQYF
size: .; J: TRBJ2-1; D: TRBD2; V: TRBV29-1; DNA: TGCAGCGTCCGACTAGCGGGGTACAATGAGCAGTTCTTC; CDR3: CSVRLAGYNEQFF
size: .; J: TRBJ2-5; D: .; V: TRBV2; DNA: TGTGCCAGCAGGACCCGGGACACCCGTTTGGGGACCCAGTACTTC; CDR3: CASRTRDTRLGTQYF
size: .; J: TRBJ2-5; D: .; V: TRBV6-1; DNA: TGTGCGACCCAGTCTTACACGCTGCTAGAGACCCAGTACTTC; CDR3: CATQSYTLLETQYF